Listed here is a single T cell receptor (beta chain). Germline V CDR1 and CDR2: SGDLS, YYNGEE. With 4 bases clipped from V and 3 bases from J, the junction kept 9 bases outside the gene matches. CDR3 length: 15 amino acids. Sequencing used immunoSEQ multiplex PCR; TCRdb keeps in-frame clones, though not all of them. This sample has 100,000 to 150,000 clones, with roughly 85% found just once. These data originate in a study of blood T cell repertoires in COVID-19. The sample consisted of peripheral blood. The sequence derives from a woman older than 75 with acute or convalescent COVID-19. This chain joins TRBV9 and TRBJ1-1, with 7 bases identical to TRBD1. This chain's CDR3 is CASSTRQGSDTEAFF. CDR3 DNA: TGTGCCAGCAGCACTCGACAGGGTTCGGACACTGAAGCTTTCTTT.